These 20 T cell receptor beta chains were sequenced from one sample in a study of T-cell memory formation after mild COVID-19. Using its own MiXCR run on the 5' RACE reads, TCRdb lists one record per CDR3 protein. The table records over 400,000 distinct CDR3 sequences, about 22% of them present only once. Material for sequencing was PBMCs or a T cell subset sorted from them (not recorded which). The receptor set was obtained from an adult woman who had mild COVID-19 (a few samples of this study predate the infection). Cell type and time point are not known.

This clonotype was detected only a few times. This chain links TRBV20-1 with TRBJ2-3; D remains unclear. The CDR3 has 12 residues. Looked up from germline, CDR1 is DFQATT and CDR2 is SNEGSKA (reference sequence). V lost 1 base, J lost 10 bases, and 12 bases lay in between. Here the CDR3 reads CSARVASGPQYF. CDR3 nucleotide sequence: TGCAGTGCTAGAGTTGCGTCTGGGCCGCAGTATTTT.

V gene TRBV12-3 or TRBV12-4 combines with J gene TRBJ1-2; D unresolved. The CDR3 length is 13 residues. Trimming removed 4 bases from V and 4 bases from J, with 10 bases in between. The CDR3 region is CASSSRGFYGYTF. The CDR3, as DNA: TGTGCCAGCAGTTCCCGAGGGTTCTATGGCTACACCTTC.

This clonotype came up a few times. V is TRBV12-3 or TRBV12-4 and J is TRBJ1-1; D unclear. V was pared by 5 bases and J by 1 base, with 8 bases between. This CDR3 has 13 amino acids. CDR3 DNA sequence: TGTGCCAGCAGTCCAAATCAGAACACTGAAGCTTTCTTT. This gives the protein CASSPNQNTEAFF.

This clonotype was recorded only once. The rearrangement joins TRBV6-5 to TRBJ1-1; a weak D match, TRBD1 (6 bases). Trimming shortened V by 0 bases and J by 0 bases, and 14 bases separated the two germline ends. Per the germline V gene, CDR1 is MNHEY and CDR2 is SVGAGI. The CDR3 runs 17 residues. Written as DNA, the CDR3 is TGTGCCAGCAGTTACTCGAGGGGGGGAACGCTGAACACTGAAGCTTTCTTT. It encodes CASSYSRGGTLNTEAFF.

This clonotype was recorded at least ten times. The rearrangement uses TRBV5-1 and TRBJ1-2; D possibly corresponds to TRBD1 (6 bases). This CDR3 region has 15 residues. V was pared by 4 bases and J by 5 bases, with 18 bases between. Germline V gene data show CDR1 as SGHRS and CDR2 as YFSETQ. CDR3 region: CASSVSPTGAYGYTF. Here the CDR3 DNA reads TGCGCCAGCAGCGTGTCACCCACGGGGGCGTATGGCTACACCTTC. The entire variable domain, with the rest obtained from reference TRBV5-1 and TRBJ1-2, is as follows: KAGVTQTPRYLIKTRGQQVTLSCSPISGHRSVSWYQQTPGQGLQFLFEYFSETQRNKGNFPGRFSGRQFSNSRSEMNVSTLELGDSALYLCASSVSPTGAYGYTFGSGTRLTVV.

This clonotype has a handful of counts. The V call is TRBV9, the J call TRBJ2-1, with D uncertain. The germline gives CDR1 SGDLS, CDR2 YYNGEE. The CDR3 loop spans 14 amino acids. V gave up 0 bases and J gave up 9 bases, with 13 bases separating them. The CDR3 region has the DNA TGTGCCAGCAGCGTAGATCCAGTTCCTAGTGAGCAGTTCTTC. Amino acids: CASSVDPVPSEQFF.

This clonotype was recorded once. The genes are TRBV12-3 or TRBV12-4 and TRBJ1-5, with D hard to call. Trimming pared 6 bases from V and 3 bases from J, leaving 18 bases between. This CDR3 region has 16 residues. CDR3 in DNA: TGTGCCAGCAGCCACTGGCCATCCGGGGACAATCAGCCCCAGCATTTT. It codes for CASSHWPSGDNQPQHF.

The rearrangement joins TRBV4-1 to TRBJ2-3; D gene unclear. V gave up 1 base and J gave up 5 bases, with 10 bases separating them. CDR1 MGHRA and CDR2 YSYEKL come from the germline V gene. The CDR3 loop spans 14 amino acids. The CDR3, as DNA: TGCGCCAGCAGCCAAGGGCGCGAGGTAGATACGCAGTATTTT. Translating gives CASSQGREVDTQYF.

This clonotype was seen more than once but under ten times. The chain combines TRBV4-2 with TRBJ2-1; the D is unclear. The V gene lost 4 bases and the J gene lost 0 bases, with 22 bases spanning the gap. Per the germline V gene, CDR1 is LGHNA and CDR2 is YNFKEQ. CDR3 size: 19 residues. The CDR3 sequence: CASSRRQSDRPSSYNEQFF. In DNA form, the CDR3 reads TGTGCCAGCAGCCGACGTCAATCAGACCGGCCGAGCTCCTACAATGAGCAGTTCTTC.

This clonotype turned up a few times. This chain connects TRBV25-1 to TRBJ2-7; 9 nucleotides agree with TRBD1. Germline V lookup: CDR1 MGHDK, CDR2 SYGVNS. V lost 3 bases to trimming and J lost 1 base; unmatched junction nucleotides: 1. The length of the CDR3 is 14 residues. The CDR3 DNA is TGTGCCAGCAGTGAGGGACAGGGATCCTACGAGCAGTACTTC. This encodes CASSEGQGSYEQYF.

The chain recombines TRBV5-1 with TRBJ1-1, with D perhaps matching TRBD1 (5 bases). The CDR3 runs 16 residues. Between the trimmed V and J ends, which lost 4 bases and 1 base, there was a span of 17 bases. Germline V gene sequence: CDR1 SGHRS, CDR2 YFSETQ. As DNA, the CDR3 is TGCGCCAGCAGCCCGAGACTGACAGCCCAGAACACTGAAGCTTTCTTT. Protein: CASSPRLTAQNTEAFF.

CDR3 region: CASCSGTGDRYEQYF. The DNA of the CDR3 is TGTGCCAGCTGTTCCGGGACAGGGGACCGCTACGAGCAGTACTTC. The V call is TRBV21-1, the J call TRBJ2-7; the table's D call, TRBD1, was not checked against the DNA. TRBV21-1 is shown as a pseudogene. This CDR3 comprises 15 residues.

This clonotype was found many times. This chain connects TRBV20-1 to TRBJ2-2; a possible D gene is TRBD2 (5 bases). Germline loops: CDR1 DFQATT, CDR2 SNEGSKA (reference sequence). V was shortened by 6 bases and J by 5 bases, with 13 bases between the two germline ends. The CDR3 runs to 13 residues. The CDR3 region has the DNA TGCAGTGCCTCAACGCCGGGGACCGGGGAGCTGTTTTTT. Translated: CSASTPGTGELFF.

This clonotype was detected a few times. The chain links TRBV2 to TRBJ1-5; perhaps TRBD1 as D (6 bases). V was clipped by 3 bases and J by 2 bases, with 14 bases between them. This CDR3 region has 16 residues. Germline CDR1 reads SNHLY; CDR2 reads FYNNEI. In nucleotides, the CDR3 is TGTGCCAGCAGTGATCGTGGGGCAGGGGGCAATCAGCCCCAGCATTTT. Translated: CASSDRGAGGNQPQHF.

The chain employs TRBV12-3 or TRBV12-4 and TRBJ2-5, with 7 bases lining up with TRBD2. J gave up 4 bases and V 6 bases, and 8 bases lay outside the gene matches. This CDR3 region has 14 residues. The CDR3 DNA follows: TGTGCCAGCAGGGGGGGGGTTACTGGAGAGACCCAGTACTTC. It specifies CASRGGVTGETQYF.

This clonotype was counted between two and nine times. The gene calls are TRBV2 and TRBJ2-2; 10 bases map to TRBD2. This CDR3 spans 16 amino acids. Germline V lookup: CDR1 SNHLY, CDR2 FYNNEI. The trim removed 7 bases at V and 5 bases at J, leaving 10 bases unmatched. The CDR3: CASKGLSGGATGELFF. CDR3 nucleotide sequence: TGTGCCAGCAAAGGTTTAAGCGGGGGGGCGACCGGGGAGCTGTTTTTT.

The V gene is TRBV20-1, the J gene TRBJ1-2, with TRBD1 matching over 7 bases. CDR1 is DFQATT, CDR2 SNEGSKA, per germline (reference sequence). J lost 2 bases, V lost 6 bases, and 9 bases had no gene match. The CDR3 consists of 14 residues. This chain's CDR3 is CSAETGSGNYGYTF. The CDR3, as DNA: TGCAGTGCAGAGACAGGGTCGGGCAACTATGGCTACACCTTC.

The CDR3 sequence: CASGWTSEYTGELFF. DNA of the CDR3: TGTGCCAGCGGATGGACTAGCGAGTACACCGGGGAGCTGTTTTTT. J is TRBJ2-2 and V is TRBV7-9; 9 nucleotides agree with TRBD2. From germline, CDR1 is SEHNR and CDR2 FQNEAQ (reference sequence). The CDR3 length is 15 residues. Trimming took 8 bases from V and 3 from J; bases not matched to a gene: 7.

This clonotype was found a few times. The rearrangement uses TRBV12-3 or TRBV12-4 and TRBJ2-3; D may be TRBD1 or TRBD2 (6 bases each). This CDR3 has 16 amino acids. Trimming took 8 bases from V and 2 from J, leaving 20 bases between them. The CDR3 reads CASGKQGAGNTDTQYF. Written as DNA, the CDR3 is TGTGCCAGCGGCAAACAGGGCGCGGGGAACACAGATACGCAGTATTTT.

The chain employs TRBV5-1 and TRBJ2-2, with 9 nucleotides matching TRBD1. The CDR3 loop spans 15 amino acids. The junction had 4 bases not matched to a gene; V was cut back by 2 bases and J by 5 bases. CDR1 SGHRS and CDR2 YFSETQ come from the germline V gene. The CDR3 DNA reads as TGCGCCAGCAGCTTACAGGGGGCGTGGACCGGGGAGCTGTTTTTT. This sequence encodes CASSLQGAWTGELFF.